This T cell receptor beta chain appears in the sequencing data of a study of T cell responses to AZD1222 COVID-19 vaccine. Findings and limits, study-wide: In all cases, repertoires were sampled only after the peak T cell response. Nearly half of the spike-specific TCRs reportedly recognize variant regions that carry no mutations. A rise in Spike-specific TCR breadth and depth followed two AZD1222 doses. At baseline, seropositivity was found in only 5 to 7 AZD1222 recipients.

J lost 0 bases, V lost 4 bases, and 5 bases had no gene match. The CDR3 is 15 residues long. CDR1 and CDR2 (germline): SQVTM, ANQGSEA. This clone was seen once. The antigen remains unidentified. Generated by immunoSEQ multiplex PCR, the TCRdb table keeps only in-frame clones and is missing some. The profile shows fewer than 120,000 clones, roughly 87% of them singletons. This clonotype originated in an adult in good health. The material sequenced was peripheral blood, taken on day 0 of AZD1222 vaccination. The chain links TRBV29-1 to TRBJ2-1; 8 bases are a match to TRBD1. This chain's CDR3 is CSVAGGDNSYNEQFF. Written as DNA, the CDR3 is TGCAGCGTTGCAGGGGGCGATAACTCCTACAATGAGCAGTTCTTC.